The source of this T cell receptor (beta chain) is a study of blood T cell repertoires in COVID-19. The assay was immunoSEQ multiplex PCR, and TCRdb's table has in-frame clones only and misses some. The table lists 250,000 or so clones, 89% of them singletons. This CDR3 has 21 amino acids. From germline, CDR1 is SNHLY and CDR2 FYNNEI. Losses at the gene ends were 0 bases for V and 2 bases for J; bases not matched to a gene: 18. Source material: peripheral blood. The receptor's source is a woman aged 40 to 49 who had recovered from COVID-19. V usage is TRBV2 and J usage is TRBJ1-4; 7 bases agree with TRBD1. CDR3 sequence reads: CASSEAEAWTGPSATNEKLFF. CDR3 DNA: TGTGCCAGCAGTGAAGCGGAAGCCTGGACAGGACCATCTGCCACTAATGAAAAACTGTTTTTT. Combining the CDR3 with reference TRBV2 and TRBJ1-4 gives the whole variable domain EPEVTQTPSHQVTQMGQEVILRCVPISNHLYFYWYRQILGQKVEFLVSFYNNEISEKSEIFDDQFSVERPDGSNFTLKIRSTKLEDSAMYFCASSEAEAWTGPSATNEKLFFGSGTQLSVL.